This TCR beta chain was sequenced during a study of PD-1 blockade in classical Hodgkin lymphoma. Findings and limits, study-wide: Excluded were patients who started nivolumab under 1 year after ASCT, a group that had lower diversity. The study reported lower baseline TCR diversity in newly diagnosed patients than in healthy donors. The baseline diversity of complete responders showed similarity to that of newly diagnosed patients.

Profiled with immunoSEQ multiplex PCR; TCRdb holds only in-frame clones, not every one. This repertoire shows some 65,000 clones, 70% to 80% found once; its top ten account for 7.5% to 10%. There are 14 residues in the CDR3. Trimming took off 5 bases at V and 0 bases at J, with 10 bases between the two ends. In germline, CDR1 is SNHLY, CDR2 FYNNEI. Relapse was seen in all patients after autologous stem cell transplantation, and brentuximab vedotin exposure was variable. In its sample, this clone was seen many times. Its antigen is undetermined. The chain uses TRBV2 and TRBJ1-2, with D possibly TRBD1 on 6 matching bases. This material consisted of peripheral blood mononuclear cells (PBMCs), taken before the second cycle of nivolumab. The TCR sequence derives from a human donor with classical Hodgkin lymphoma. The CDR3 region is CASSQGRSNYGYTF. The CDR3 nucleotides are TGTGCCAGCAGTCAGGGGCGATCTAACTATGGCTACACCTTC.